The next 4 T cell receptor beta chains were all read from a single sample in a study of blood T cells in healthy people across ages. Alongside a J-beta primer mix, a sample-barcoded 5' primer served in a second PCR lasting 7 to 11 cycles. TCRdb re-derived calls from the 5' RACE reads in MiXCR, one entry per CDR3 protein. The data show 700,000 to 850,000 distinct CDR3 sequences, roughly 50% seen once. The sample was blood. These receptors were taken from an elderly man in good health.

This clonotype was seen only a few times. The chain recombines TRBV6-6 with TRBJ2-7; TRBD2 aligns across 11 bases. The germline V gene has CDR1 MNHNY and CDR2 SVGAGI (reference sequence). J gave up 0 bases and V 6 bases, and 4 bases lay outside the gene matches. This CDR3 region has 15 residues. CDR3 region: CASSLTSGNSYEQYF. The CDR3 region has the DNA TGTGCCAGCAGCCTGACTAGCGGGAACTCCTACGAGCAGTACTTC.

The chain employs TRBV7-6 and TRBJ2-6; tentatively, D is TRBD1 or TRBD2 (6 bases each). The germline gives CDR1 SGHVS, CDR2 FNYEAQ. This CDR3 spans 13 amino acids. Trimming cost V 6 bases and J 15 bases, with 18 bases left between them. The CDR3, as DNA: TGTGCCAGCAGTCTCCAGGGGACTGGCGGCCTGACTTTC. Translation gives CASSLQGTGGLTF.

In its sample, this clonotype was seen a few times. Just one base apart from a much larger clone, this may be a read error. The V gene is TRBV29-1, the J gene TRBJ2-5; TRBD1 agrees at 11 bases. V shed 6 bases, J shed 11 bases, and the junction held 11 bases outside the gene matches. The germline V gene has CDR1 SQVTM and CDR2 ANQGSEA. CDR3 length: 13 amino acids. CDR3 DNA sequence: TGCAGCGTGGGACAGGGGGGGTGGAATGAGCAGTACTTC. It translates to CSVGQGGWNEQYF.

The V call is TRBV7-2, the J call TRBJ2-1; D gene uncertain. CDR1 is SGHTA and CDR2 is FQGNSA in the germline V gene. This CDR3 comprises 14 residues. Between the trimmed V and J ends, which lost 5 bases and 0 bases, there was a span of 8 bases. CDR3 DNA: TGTACCAGCAGCCCGGTTTACTCCTACAATGAGCAGTTCTTC. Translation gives CTSSPVYSYNEQFF.